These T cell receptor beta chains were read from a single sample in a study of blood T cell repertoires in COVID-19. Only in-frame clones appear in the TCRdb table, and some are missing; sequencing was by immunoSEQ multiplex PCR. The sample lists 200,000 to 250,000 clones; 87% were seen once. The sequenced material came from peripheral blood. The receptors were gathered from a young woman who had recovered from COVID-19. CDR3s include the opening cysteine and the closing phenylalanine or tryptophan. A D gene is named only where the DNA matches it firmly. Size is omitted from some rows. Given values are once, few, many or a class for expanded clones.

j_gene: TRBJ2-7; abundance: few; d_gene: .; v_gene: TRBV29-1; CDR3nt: TGCAGCGTTGAAGATGGGGGGAAGCTCAGGAACGAGCAGTACTTC; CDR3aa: CSVEDGGKLRNEQYF
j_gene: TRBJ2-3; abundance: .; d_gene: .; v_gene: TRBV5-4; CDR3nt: TGTGCCAGCAGCGCCCAACTAGGGCGGGATACGCAGTATTTT; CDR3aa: CASSAQLGRDTQYF
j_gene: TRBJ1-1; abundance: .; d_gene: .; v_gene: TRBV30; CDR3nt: TGTGCCTGCCCCCAAAAGCGAGGGGGGGCTGGTGAAGCTTTCTTT; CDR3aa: CACPQKRGGAGEAFF
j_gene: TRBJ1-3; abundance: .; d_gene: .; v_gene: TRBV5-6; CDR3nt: TGTGCCAGCAGCTTGGCTTGGACTTCGGGAAACACCATATATTTT; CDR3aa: CASSLAWTSGNTIYF
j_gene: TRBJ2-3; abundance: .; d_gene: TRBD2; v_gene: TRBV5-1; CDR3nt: TGCGCCAGCAGATTCCTGACTAGCGGGACTCCCACAGATACGCAGTATTTT; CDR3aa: CASRFLTSGTPTDTQYF
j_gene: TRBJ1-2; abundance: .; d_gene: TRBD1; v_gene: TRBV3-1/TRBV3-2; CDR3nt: TGTGCCAGCAGCCAGATAAGACAGGGCATGGGCTATGGCTACACCTTC; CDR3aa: CASSQIRQGMGYGYTF
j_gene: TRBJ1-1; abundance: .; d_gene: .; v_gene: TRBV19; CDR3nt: TGTGCCAGTAGTAACCAAAACACAGGGACTGAAGCTTTCTTT; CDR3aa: CASSNQNTGTEAFF
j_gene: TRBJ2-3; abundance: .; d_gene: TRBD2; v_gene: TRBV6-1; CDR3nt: TGTGCCAGCTTTGAAGGACTAGCGGGGAATAAGCTCACAGATACGCAGTATTTT; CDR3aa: CASFEGLAGNKLTDTQYF
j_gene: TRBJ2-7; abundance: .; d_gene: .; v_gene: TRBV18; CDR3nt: TGTGCCAGCTCACCACCGAATCCCAGGGGTTACGAGCAGTACTTC; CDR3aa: CASSPPNPRGYEQYF
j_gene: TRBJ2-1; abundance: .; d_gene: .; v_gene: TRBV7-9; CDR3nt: TGTGCCAGCAGCTTAGAGATACAGGGCAATGAGCAGTTCTTC; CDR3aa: CASSLEIQGNEQFF
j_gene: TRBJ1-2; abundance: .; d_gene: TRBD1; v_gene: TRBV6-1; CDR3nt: TGTGCCAGCAGTGAAACAGGGGGCCGCGAGGGTGGCTACACCTTC; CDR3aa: CASSETGGREGGYTF
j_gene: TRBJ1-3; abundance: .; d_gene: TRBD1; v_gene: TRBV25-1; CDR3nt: TGTGTCAGCAGTGAACCCAGGGGGAAAGGAAACACCATATATTTT; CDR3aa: CVSSEPRGKGNTIYF
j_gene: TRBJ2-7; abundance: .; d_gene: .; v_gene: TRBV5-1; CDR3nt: TGCGCCAGCAGCTCCACTATCTCCTACGAGCAGTACTTC; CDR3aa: CASSSTISYEQYF
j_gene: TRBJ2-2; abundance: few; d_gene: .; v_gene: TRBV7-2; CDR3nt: TGTGCCAGCAGCTTAGGCAGGGGGACTCCCTACACCGGGGAGCTGTTTTTT; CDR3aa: CASSLGRGTPYTGELFF
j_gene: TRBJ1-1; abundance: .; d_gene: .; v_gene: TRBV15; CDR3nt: TGTGCCACCAGCAGAGATCCCCAGAACACTGAAGCTTTCTTT; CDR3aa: CATSRDPQNTEAFF